This paragraph covers one T cell receptor (beta chain) sequence. Its antigen is undetermined. Collection of 8.5 to 10 milliliters of peripheral blood was performed for each donor. These data originate in a study of blood T cells in healthy people across ages. Whole-study results and caveats: Since the PBMCs were unsorted, naive and antigen-experienced cells could not be conclusively compared.

Primed by a sample-barcoded 5' primer and a J-beta primer mix, a second PCR proceeded for roughly 7 to 11 cycles. Carrying 12 random nucleotides, a template-switch adaptor labeled each individual cDNA molecule. TCRdb re-called the 5' RACE reads with MiXCR, one entry per CDR3 protein. The sample shows approximately 1,000,000 distinct CDR3 sequences, roughly two fifths of them seen only once. The CDR3 runs to 18 residues. CDR1 SGHKS and CDR2 YYEKEE come from the germline V gene (reference sequence). The sequenced material came from blood. The chain carries TRBV5-5 and TRBJ2-1; 7 bases line up with TRBD2. The end of the DNA aligns better with TRBJ2-7, so the J call may be wrong. The TCR sequence derives from a man younger than 35 in good health. The CDR3 region has the DNA TGTGCCAGCAGCTTGTCCAGCGGGGCCCCTCTCTCCTACAATGAGCAGTACTTC. Translating it yields CASSLSSGAPLSYNEQYF.